The rows below give T cell receptor beta chains drawn from one sample of a study of OX40 agonist ivuxolimab in advanced cancers. The assay was immunoSEQ multiplex PCR, and TCRdb's table has in-frame clones only and misses some. The table includes around 65,000 clones, more than 85% detected once. Sample: CD4+ or CD8+ T cells sorted from blood, taken in a trial of the OX40 agonist ivuxolimab. The receptors originated from an adult with an advanced solid tumor such as melanoma, head and neck, liver or kidney cancer. CDR3s include the opening cysteine and the closing phenylalanine or tryptophan. A D gene is named only where the DNA matches it firmly. Only part of the rows carry a size: once, few, many, or a class if the clone is expanded.

J gene: TRBJ2-7; clone size: .; D gene: .; CDR3 length: 13; V gene: TRBV19; CDR3 DNA: TGTGCCAGTAGTTTGGCCTTTGGCTACGAGCAGTACTTC; CDR3 protein: CASSLAFGYEQYF
J gene: TRBJ2-1; clone size: .; D gene: .; CDR3 length: 13; V gene: TRBV7-8; CDR3 DNA: TGTGCCGCAGGAACGCCCCTTATCAATGAGCAGTTCTTC; CDR3 protein: CAAGTPLINEQFF
J gene: TRBJ2-2; clone size: .; D gene: TRBD2; CDR3 length: 21; V gene: TRBV4-1; CDR3 DNA: TGCGCCAGCAGCCAGGGCCGGGAGACTAGCGGGGGGGTCCGGAACACCGGGGAGCTGTTTTTT; CDR3 protein: CASSQGRETSGGVRNTGELFF
J gene: TRBJ2-7; clone size: once; D gene: TRBD2; CDR3 length: 15; V gene: TRBV6-1; CDR3 DNA: TGTGCCAGCAGTGAGCAGGGAGGGTCCCCCTACGAGCAGTACTTC; CDR3 protein: CASSEQGGSPYEQYF
J gene: TRBJ2-7; clone size: .; D gene: TRBD2; CDR3 length: 13; V gene: TRBV29-1; CDR3 DNA: TGCAGCGTGGGGATCGGGGGGATCTACGAGCAGTACTTC; CDR3 protein: CSVGIGGIYEQYF
J gene: TRBJ1-5; clone size: .; D gene: .; CDR3 length: 15; V gene: TRBV21-1; CDR3 DNA: TGTGCCAGCAGCGAACAGGGGGCTAGCAATCAGCCCCAGCATTTT; CDR3 protein: CASSEQGASNQPQHF
J gene: TRBJ2-1; clone size: .; D gene: TRBD2; CDR3 length: 15; V gene: TRBV4-3; CDR3 DNA: TGCGCCAGCAGCCAAGATACCAGCGGGAGTGATGAGCAGTTCTTC; CDR3 protein: CASSQDTSGSDEQFF
J gene: TRBJ1-5; clone size: .; D gene: .; CDR3 length: 15; V gene: TRBV19; CDR3 DNA: TGTGCCAGTAGTATTAGTGGGGGCTCGAATCAGCCCCAGCATTTT; CDR3 protein: CASSISGGSNQPQHF
J gene: TRBJ1-1; clone size: .; D gene: .; CDR3 length: 11; V gene: TRBV7-9; CDR3 DNA: TGTGCCAGCAGCTTTGCCGAGGAAGCTTTCTTT; CDR3 protein: CASSFAEEAFF
J gene: TRBJ1-6; clone size: .; D gene: TRBD1; CDR3 length: 15; V gene: TRBV9; CDR3 DNA: TGTGCCAGCAGCGTAGATGAGGGGGCAGGTTCACCCCTCCACTTT; CDR3 protein: CASSVDEGAGSPLHF
J gene: TRBJ1-1; clone size: .; D gene: .; CDR3 length: 15; V gene: TRBV6-5; CDR3 DNA: TGTGCCAGCAGTTACTCATCGGGGGCTTGGGGTGAAGCTTTCTTT; CDR3 protein: CASSYSSGAWGEAFF
J gene: TRBJ1-2; clone size: once; D gene: TRBD1; CDR3 length: 13; V gene: TRBV19; CDR3 DNA: TGTGCCAGTAGGTCGGACAGGGTGAGCGGCTACACCTTC; CDR3 protein: CASRSDRVSGYTF
J gene: TRBJ1-3; clone size: .; D gene: .; CDR3 length: 15; V gene: TRBV5-5; CDR3 DNA: TGTGCCAGCAGCCCCTATCCGCTGGACGGAAACACCATATATTTT; CDR3 protein: CASSPYPLDGNTIYF
J gene: TRBJ1-1; clone size: once; D gene: .; CDR3 length: 14; V gene: TRBV19; CDR3 DNA: TGTGCCAGTAGTGCTACAGGAGGGACCACTGAAGCTTTCTTT; CDR3 protein: CASSATGGTTEAFF
J gene: TRBJ1-2; clone size: .; D gene: .; CDR3 length: 13; V gene: TRBV27; CDR3 DNA: TGTGCCAGCAGTCACCGGGACGGCTATGGCTACACCTTC; CDR3 protein: CASSHRDGYGYTF
J gene: TRBJ1-2; clone size: .; D gene: TRBD1; CDR3 length: 15; V gene: TRBV7-9; CDR3 DNA: TGTGCCAGCAGCACACGGACAGGCGCTAACTATGGCTACACCTTC; CDR3 protein: CASSTRTGANYGYTF
J gene: TRBJ2-2; clone size: .; D gene: .; CDR3 length: 13; V gene: TRBV7-2; CDR3 DNA: TGTGCCAGCAGCTTAGATCTATCCGGGGAGCTGTTTTTT; CDR3 protein: CASSLDLSGELFF
J gene: TRBJ2-7; clone size: .; D gene: TRBD2; CDR3 length: 15; V gene: TRBV19; CDR3 DNA: TGTGCCAGTAGTCCCCAGCGGGAGGGCTTAGAAGAGCAGTACTTC; CDR3 protein: CASSPQREGLEEQYF